The entry below gives a single TCR beta chain sequence along with its context. There is no known antigen for this receptor. Base qualities are not recorded, but no much larger clone differs from it by a single base. The entry originates in a study of shared clonotypes between healthy human individuals (TCRdb year 2020). For context, the study as a whole: A couple of women and a few men aged 18 to 49 years were included in the cohort. For each donor, CD4 naive and CD4 memory were each given three plates, CD8 naive was given two plates, and CD8 memory was given one plate. Blood TCR repertoires of about five healthy adults were deeply sequenced to estimate repertoire size and the extent of clonotype sharing between individuals. Different laboratories and diverse techniques were used to prepare libraries and sequence TCR repertoires, to increase sequencing depth and limit assay-specific biases. Per donor, leukapheresis produced somewhere between about 0.94 and 8.9 billion PBMCs.

Donors were healthy HIV-negative adults with no recently reported acute infections or vaccinations. All donors were Caucasian adults living in Nashville, Tennessee, USA. Magnetic negative selection was used to enrich CD4+ T cells, after which naive cells were positively selected on CD45RA and the negative fraction became the memory subset. Blood was collected by leukapheresis, and PBMCs were isolated by Ficoll-Histopaque density gradient centrifugation and then cryopreserved in liquid nitrogen vapor phase. Analytical flow cytometry was used to check the purity and quantity of every magnetically sorted T cell population. Genomic DNA was isolated from each sorted fraction and quantified by UV absorbance on a Nanodrop 2000c. CDR1 and CDR2, looked up from the germline V gene (reference sequence), are LNHNV and YYDKDF. The CDR3 starts with the cysteine, ends with the phenylalanine, and has 15 residues. This entry keeps only the CDR3 DNA: 45 bases, framed from base 1. Cut back by 2 bases and 0 bases, the V and J ends lie 8 bases apart.

TCR CDR3 regions were amplified from genomic DNA by multiplex PCR using the deep immunoSEQ assay. Extracted genomic DNA from each cell subset was spread evenly across all wells of several immunoSEQ 96-well plates, with each plate serving as a replicate. For sorted subsets, approximately 200 ng of genomic DNA, equivalent to around 30,000 T cell genomes, went into each replicate PCR. Purified libraries were quantified with a Qubit 3.0 fluorometer, sized on a Bioanalyzer 2100, and re-quantified with the KAPA Library Quantification kit. Each immunoSEQ 96-well plate was sequenced on its own single-read 150-cycle Illumina NextSeq 550 flow cell. In the source study's methods: Because the immunoSEQ output held only junctional sequences and lacked quality scores, the filtering could not match the filtering applied to full-length reads. To assign V/J genes and CDR3, sequences were annotated against IMGT germline references using PyIR, a Python wrapper for IgBLAST v1.9. Reads were filtered out if the reads had weak V/J assignments (E-value above 1e-6), no CDR3, stop codons, out-of-frame junctions, or ambiguous translated residues. V3J clonotypes were defined as sequences sharing the same inferred V gene, J gene, and CDR3 amino acid sequence. Percentage overlap between repertoires was computed as shared unique clonotypes divided by the size of the smaller repertoire. Richness of each repertoire was evaluated using RTK rarefaction, the Chao1 estimator, and Recon v2.1 estimates of unobserved clonotypes. For all TCRbeta clonotypes obtained by the gDNA method from four donors, generation probabilities were computed with OLGA. Not all clones reach the TCRdb copy of this immuneACCESS table, which keeps in-frame sequences only. Checked studies attribute under half of the gap to unresolved V genes and leave the rest unexplained. The V and J calls and clone size are taken from that table; D and trimming were inferred from the DNA. This sample gives about a million clones in total; approximately 77% of them show up just once. Jointly, the top ten make up 0.7% to 0.95% of the sample.

The paper's findings and limits, for the study overall: About 5% of naive CD4, approximately 3.7% of naive CD8, roughly 2.4% of memory CD4, and 0.4% of memory CD8 clonotypes were shared across several donors. Sampling was restricted to blood, and TCR repertoires in tissues likely differ from the TCR repertoires found in blood. Estimated clonotype richness was generally larger for naive than for memory subsets. Compared with non-shared clonotypes, the clonotypes found in all four sorted-subset donors had higher generation probabilities. Because the study included only a small number of donors, the genetic and exposure-history diversity represented was limited. Rarefaction of sorted-subset datasets indicated incomplete sequencing despite the large sequencing depth. Based on pairwise subsampling, the degree of clonotype sharing among donors was expected to be affected by sequencing depth.

The chain employs TRBV15 and TRBJ1-3, with no confident D gene call. The source is a man younger than 35 in good health. Some clones in this sample may be carry-over from other donors' samples. Input material: memory CD4+ T cells from PBMCs. Read against the paper, the sample's cell subset or site label means: CD45RA-negative fraction. This receptor has the CDR3 CATSRLISSGNTIYF. The bases read TGTGCCACCAGCAGATTAATAAGCTCTGGAAACACCATATATTTT.